Listed here are 19 T cell receptor beta chains from one sample, sequenced in a study of response to subunit inactivated influenza vaccine. TCRdb redid the calling of the RT-PCR reads with MiXCR, one entry per CDR3 protein. The sample shows about 500,000 distinct CDR3 sequences, approximately 16% of them seen only once. The sequenced sample was CD4+ T cells sorted from PBMCs, obtained around 2 years after vaccination. The receptors stem from a man aged 50 to 75 who received an inactivated influenza vaccine.

This chain joins TRBV5-1 and TRBJ1-1; no clear D. The CDR3 has 16 amino acids. With 0 bases removed from V and 9 bases from J, the gap between germline ends came to 21 bases. The V gene's germline CDR1 is SGHRS and CDR2 YFSETQ. The DNA of the CDR3 is TGCGCCAGCAGCTTGGGGGATGGACGTGTGGGCACACAAGCTTTCTTT. Translating gives CASSLGDGRVGTQAFF.

This clonotype was recorded at least ten times. The gene calls are TRBV28 and TRBJ2-1; 11 bases map to TRBD2. The CDR3 loop spans 16 amino acids. Germline CDR1 MDHEN, CDR2 SYDVKM. Trimming removed 6 bases from V and 7 bases from J; junction bases left unmatched: 11. Here the CDR3 DNA reads TGTGCCAGCAGCAGATTAGCGGGGGGGCTGTCAAATGAGCAGTTCTTC. Its protein product is CASSRLAGGLSNEQFF.

This clonotype was observed at least ten times. V usage is TRBV24-1 and J usage is TRBJ2-6; tentatively, D is TRBD2 (6 bases). The germline CDR1 and CDR2 sequences are KGHDR and SFDVKD. Trimming took off 4 bases at V and 2 bases at J, with 14 bases between the two ends. The CDR3 is 17 amino acids. CDR3 DNA sequence: TGTGCCACCAGTGACCCTCGGCGGGGTGCTGGGGCCAACGTCCTGACTTTC. Its protein is CATSDPRRGAGANVLTF.

To note about this clonotype: This may stem from a read error, because a much larger clone lies one nucleotide away. CDR3 sequence (DNA): TGTGCCAGCAGCCGATACACAGATACGCAGTATTTT. It encodes CASSRYTDTQYF. V and J are TRBV7-8 and TRBJ2-3; D not certain. V gave up 5 bases and J gave up 2 bases, with 5 bases separating them. Germline assignment: CDR1 SGHVS and CDR2 FQNEAQ. This CDR3 region has 12 residues.

This rearrangement joins TRBV10-3 to TRBJ1-2, with D maybe TRBD1 (5 bases). The CDR3 length is 14 residues. Trimming cost V 3 bases and J 8 bases, with 16 bases left between them. Germline assignment: CDR1 ENHRY and CDR2 SYGVKD. CDR3 sequence (DNA): TGTGCCATCAGTGATTTCCAGGGCACCATAGGCTACACCTTC. This translates into CAISDFQGTIGYTF.

The chain carries TRBV18 and TRBJ2-7; 9 nucleotides agree with TRBD1. There are 15 residues in the CDR3. V lost 6 bases and J lost 3; bases outside the gene matches: 9. Germline V gene data show CDR1 as KGHSH and CDR2 as LQKENI. This chain's CDR3 is CASSYDRDRVYEQYF. DNA for the CDR3: TGTGCCAGCTCGTATGACCGGGACAGGGTCTACGAGCAGTACTTC.

As concerns this clonotype: One junction end disagrees with the germline gene, perhaps due to a read error. The chain joins TRBV7-9 to TRBJ2-1; no reliable D call. The CDR3 loop spans 15 amino acids. The germline CDR1 and CDR2 sequences are SEHNR and FQNEAQ (reference sequence). The CDR3 is CAGSLGPGLYNEQFF. The CDR3 coding sequence is TGTGCCGGCAGCTTAGGACCCGGCCTGTACAATGAGCAGTTCTTC.

This clonotype was counted only a few times. This sequence joins TRBV6-2 or TRBV6-3 and TRBJ2-7, with unresolved D. The germline V gene encodes CDR1 MNHEY and CDR2 SVGEGT. This CDR3 comprises 13 residues. V was pared by 5 bases and J by 10 bases, with 18 bases between. CDR3 sequence: CASSRKETAIQYF. The CDR3 bases are TGTGCCAGCAGTCGAAAGGAGACCGCAATCCAGTACTTC.

The J gene is TRBJ1-2, the V gene TRBV29-1; a weak D match, TRBD1 (6 bases). Germline loops: CDR1 SQVTM, CDR2 ANQGSEA. V dropped 0 bases and J dropped 8 bases, with 22 bases sitting between them. The CDR3 loop spans 16 amino acids. CDR3 DNA sequence: TGCAGCGTTGAAGATCGCAACCTAGGAACAGGGATAGGCTACACCTTC. Amino acid sequence: CSVEDRNLGTGIGYTF.

This chain connects TRBV10-3 to TRBJ1-1; possible D gene TRBD1, 6 bases. V gave up 10 bases and J gave up 5 bases, with 17 bases separating them. In germline, CDR1 is ENHRY, CDR2 SYGVKD. The CDR3 has 13 amino acids. The CDR3, as DNA: TGTGCCACGAACCCAGGGCAGGGGACTGAAGCTTTCTTT. It specifies CATNPGQGTEAFF.

J is TRBJ2-5 and V is TRBV20-1; TRBD2 matches 7 bases. Germline V gives CDR1 DFQATT, CDR2 SNEGSKA (reference sequence). V was pared by 5 bases and J by 1 base, with 10 bases of the junction left unmatched. This CDR3 is 15 amino acids long. The CDR3 coding sequence is TGCAGTGCTGGGGACTATCTGACTTTCCAAGAGACCCAGTACTTC. It is translated as CSAGDYLTFQETQYF.

This chain uses TRBV7-9 with TRBJ2-5, with 9 positions matching TRBD1. Germline trimming cut 5 bases from V and 8 bases from J; bases unmatched to any gene: 12. The CDR3 sequence is 15 residues long. The germline V gene has CDR1 SEHNR and CDR2 FQNEAQ (reference sequence). The CDR3 region has the DNA TGTGCCAGCAGCGGCGCGGACAGGGGTCCAGGAACCCAGTACTTC. Residues: CASSGADRGPGTQYF.

The gene calls are TRBV20-1 and TRBJ2-1; D remains ambiguous. Trimming removed 0 bases from V and 8 bases from J, with 11 bases in between. The CDR3 is 13 residues long. From germline, CDR1 is DFQATT and CDR2 SNEGSKA (reference sequence). CDR3 nucleotides: TGCAGTGCTAGAGATGGAGTAGTCGATGAGCAGTTCTTC. It translates to CSARDGVVDEQFF.

The chain uses TRBV20-1 and TRBJ1-2, with 9 nucleotides matching TRBD1. CDR3 length equals 15 residues. The germline gives CDR1 DFQATT, CDR2 SNEGSKA (reference sequence). The junction had 12 bases not matched to a gene; V was cut back by 3 bases and J by 7 bases. The DNA of the CDR3 is TGCAGTGCTAGGATAACCGGGACAGGGTTATTTGGCTACACCTTC. This sequence encodes CSARITGTGLFGYTF.

The chain has TRBV7-9 and TRBJ2-4; TRBD2 matches at 9 bases. The length of the CDR3 is 15 residues. The J segment lost 7 bases and the V segment lost 5 bases, leaving 9 bases of the junction unmatched. Germline CDR1 and CDR2: SEHNR and FQNEAQ (reference sequence). CDR3 residues: CASSPRSGGLNIQYF. In nucleotides, the CDR3 is TGTGCCAGCAGCCCACGGAGCGGGGGGTTGAACATTCAGTACTTC.

This clonotype was seen only a few times. This chain connects TRBV20-1 to TRBJ2-2, with TRBD1 identical over 7 bases. Germline-derived CDR1 and CDR2 are DFQATT and SNEGSKA (reference sequence). The CDR3 length is 13 residues. The J segment lost 8 bases and the V segment lost 3 bases, leaving 6 bases of the junction unmatched. CDR3 sequence (DNA): TGCAGTGCTAGGCGCACAGGGGCTGGGGAGCTGTTTTTT. It is translated as CSARRTGAGELFF.

CDR3 nucleotides: TGCAGTGCTAGACGCAAAGCCTACGAGCAGTACTTC. It yields the protein CSARRKAYEQYF. V gene TRBV20-1 combines with J gene TRBJ2-7, with D unclear. Germline CDR1 is DFQATT and CDR2 is SNEGSKA (reference sequence). CDR3 length equals 12 residues. V shed 2 bases and J shed 2 bases, with 7 bases lying between them.

In this sample, this clonotype turned up many times. V is TRBV7-2 and J is TRBJ2-5; 7 nucleotides line up with TRBD2. This CDR3 is 16 amino acids long. The V and J ends lost 1 base and 5 bases, in that order; junction bases with no gene match: 10. CDR1 is SGHTA and CDR2 is FQGNSA in the germline V gene. In nucleotides, the CDR3 is TGTGCCAGCAGCTTAGACGGCGGGAGCGTGGCGGAGACCCAGTACTTC. It specifies CASSLDGGSVAETQYF.

This clonotype was picked up a small number of times. The rearrangement joins TRBV12-3 or TRBV12-4 to TRBJ2-7; tentative D call: TRBD2 (5 bases). Trimming shortened V by 0 bases and J by 6 bases, and 6 bases separated the two germline ends. The CDR3 is made up of 12 amino acids. Here the CDR3 reads CASSLAAGEQYF. The DNA for the CDR3 is TGTGCCAGCAGTTTAGCGGCGGGCGAGCAGTACTTC.